One sample yielded the 17 T cell receptor beta chains listed below, sequenced in a study of blood T cell repertoires in COVID-19. Here immunoSEQ multiplex PCR was the method, and the copy in TCRdb shows in-frame clones only, minus some. The sample lists about 57,000 clones, 79% occurring once. The sequenced sample consisted of peripheral blood. Receptors originate from a man aged 55 to 70 with acute or convalescent COVID-19.

This clone was detected only a few times. This chain connects TRBV11-2 to TRBJ1-1; tentatively, D is TRBD1 (5 bases). Trimming removed 5 bases from V and 8 bases from J, with 12 bases in between. This CDR3 contains 12 residues. Germline V gene lookup returns CDR1 SGHAT and CDR2 FQNNGV. CDR3 sequence (DNA): TGTGCCAGCAGCCCCCAGGGAGGCGAAGCTTTCTTT. It yields the protein CASSPQGGEAFF.

The CDR3 sequence is CASSYKGQDYGYTF. CDR3 sequence (DNA): TGTGCCAGCAGTTACAAGGGACAGGACTATGGCTACACCTTC. The chain links TRBV6-6 to TRBJ1-2; TRBD1 agrees at 8 bases. The CDR3 has 14 amino acids. Germline-derived CDR1 and CDR2 are MNHNY and SVGAGI (reference sequence). After removal of 2 bases from V and 3 bases from J, the junction contained 2 bases not matched to a gene.

The rearrangement joins TRBV2 to TRBJ2-7; TRBD1 matches at 10 bases. Trimming cost V 6 bases and J 2 bases; bases outside gene matches: 7. Germline V CDR1 and CDR2: SNHLY, FYNNEI. CDR3 length: 15 residues. Here the CDR3 DNA reads TGTGCCAGCAGCACGGGACAGGGGTGGACCTACGAGCAGTACTTC. As protein: CASSTGQGWTYEQYF.

The sample holds a few counts of this clone. The chain uses TRBV27 and TRBJ1-4; a possible D gene is TRBD1 (6 bases). V was cut by 9 bases and J by 7 bases, with 18 bases left in between. Germline V lookup: CDR1 MNHEY, CDR2 SMNVEV (reference sequence). This CDR3 contains 14 residues. CDR3 in amino acids: CASRAGATSEKLFF. Here the CDR3 DNA reads TGTGCCAGTAGGGCAGGGGCGACGAGTGAAAAACTGTTTTTT.

The chain combines TRBV14 with TRBJ1-1; 7 bases match TRBD1. The CDR3 loop spans 15 amino acids. V gave up 7 bases and J gave up 0 bases; unmatched junction bases: 8. Germline CDR1 is SGHDN and CDR2 is FVKESK. The CDR3 here is CASTDMTGLNTEAFF. In DNA form, the CDR3 reads TGTGCCAGCACCGATATGACAGGGCTGAACACTGAAGCTTTCTTT.

For this clone: Other DNA variants within this sample encode the same CDR3. The chain uses TRBV28 and TRBJ1-2; 11 bases align to TRBD1. The CDR3 extends over 14 amino acids. V trimming: 2 bases; J trimming: 5 bases; junction bases outside the gene matches: 1. The V gene's germline CDR1 is MDHEN and CDR2 SYDVKM. The CDR3, as DNA: TGTGCCAGCAGTTTAGGGACAGGGGGTTATGGCTACACCTTC. This sequence encodes CASSLGTGGYGYTF.

The chain employs TRBV5-3 and TRBJ1-5; 7 positions agree with TRBD1. Being an ORF, TRBV5-3 has a function that is uncertain. V was pared by 6 bases and J by 0 bases, with 24 bases of the junction left unmatched. The CDR3 sequence is 21 residues long. The CDR3: CARNPTSPGGYLTHSNQPQHF. CDR3 nucleotide sequence: TGTGCCAGAAATCCAACATCTCCAGGGGGTTACCTAACTCATAGCAATCAGCCCCAGCATTTT.

The chain is built from TRBV28 and TRBJ2-3, with 7 bases matching TRBD2. Germline trimming cut 3 bases from V and 4 bases from J; bases unmatched to any gene: 7. Germline V gene lookup returns CDR1 MDHEN and CDR2 SYDVKM. CDR3 length: 15 residues. The CDR3: CASSLAGDSADTQYF. DNA of the CDR3: TGTGCCAGCAGTTTGGCGGGGGATTCAGCAGATACGCAGTATTTT.

The rearrangement joins TRBV6-5 to TRBJ1-2; the D gene is possibly TRBD1 (5 bases). Trimming removed 0 bases at V and 8 bases at J, with 13 bases between. Germline CDR1 is MNHEY and CDR2 is SVGAGI. The CDR3 has 14 amino acids. This CDR3 reads CASSYSGTAGGYTF. For the CDR3, the DNA is TGTGCCAGCAGTTACTCGGGGACTGCGGGCGGCTACACCTTC.

The gene calls are TRBV7-2 and TRBJ1-5; tentatively, D is TRBD1 (6 bases). The germline V gene has CDR1 SGHTA and CDR2 FQGNSA. The V end was cut by 2 bases, the J end by 0 bases, with 14 bases between. The CDR3 is 17 residues long. The chain's CDR3 is CASSLTDSRYSNQPQHF. CDR3 in DNA: TGTGCCAGCAGCTTAACGGACAGCAGATATAGCAATCAGCCCCAGCATTTT. Combining the CDR3 with reference TRBV7-2 and TRBJ1-5 gives the whole variable domain GAGVSQSPSNKVTEKGKDVELRCDPISGHTALYWYRQSLGQGLEFLIYFQGNSAPDKSGLPSDRFSAERTGGSVSTLTIQRTQQEDSAVYLCASSLTDSRYSNQPQHFGDGTRLSIL.

The chain joins TRBV7-3 to TRBJ2-7; TRBD2 is a possible D gene (6 bases). The CDR3 consists of 16 residues. Germline V gene sequence: CDR1 SGHTA, CDR2 FQGTGA. Trimming pared 2 bases from V and 3 bases from J, leaving 17 bases between. The CDR3 region is CASSLSAEGPYYEQYF. The CDR3 nucleotides are TGTGCCAGCAGCTTATCCGCGGAGGGACCCTACTACGAGCAGTACTTC.

This clone was seen a handful of times. The chain links TRBV28 to TRBJ1-2; D not resolved. The CDR3 has 14 amino acids. Germline loops: CDR1 MDHEN, CDR2 SYDVKM. V shed 2 bases and J shed 0 bases, with 7 bases lying between them. CDR3 sequence: CASSLPAANYGYTF. DNA for the CDR3: TGTGCCAGCAGTTTACCCGCAGCTAACTATGGCTACACCTTC.

The V and J genes are TRBV29-1 and TRBJ1-2; 8 positions match TRBD1. This CDR3 comprises 17 residues. V trimming: 4 bases; J trimming: 4 bases; junction bases outside the gene matches: 17. Germline values: CDR1 SQVTM, CDR2 ANQGSEA. In nucleotides, the CDR3 is TGCAGCGTTGCGTTATGGACAGGGCGAGACGAGAGCTATGGCTACACCTTC. Its translation is CSVALWTGRDESYGYTF.

The V and J genes are TRBV11-2 and TRBJ2-5; the match to TRBD2 covers 13 bases. The length of the CDR3 is 17 residues. From germline, CDR1 is SGHAT and CDR2 FQNNGV. V lost 5 bases, J lost 5 bases, and 11 bases stayed unmatched. The CDR3 coding sequence is TGTGCCAGCAGCCCTGGGACTAGCGGGATTTGGCGTGAGACCCAGTACTTC. Translating gives CASSPGTSGIWRETQYF.

The CDR3 loop reads CASRPLREGDTQYF. The CDR3 nucleotides are TGTGCCAGCAGACCTCTCCGGGAGGGAGATACGCAGTATTTT. This chain links TRBV6-5 with TRBJ2-3, with TRBD2 identical over 8 bases. Germline V lookup: CDR1 MNHEY, CDR2 SVGAGI. This CDR3 has 14 amino acids. J was trimmed by 5 bases and V by 6 bases; bases with no gene match: 7.

The CDR3 region has the DNA TGTGCCAGCAGCTTAGTGACAGGGGCCACAGATACGCAGTATTTT. It yields the protein CASSLVTGATDTQYF. The chain links TRBV11-1 to TRBJ2-3; 8 bases match TRBD1. The germline CDR1 and CDR2 sequences are SGHAT and FQDESV (reference sequence). This CDR3 has 15 residues. V was clipped by 1 base and J by 2 bases; unmatched bases: 2.

The chain recombines TRBV27 with TRBJ2-1, with TRBD2 matching over 11 bases. The CDR3 runs to 20 residues. After removal of 7 bases from V and 4 bases from J, the junction contained 21 bases not matched to a gene. Germline values: CDR1 MNHEY, CDR2 SMNVEV (reference sequence). This chain's CDR3 is CASNAQGARIWTSGYNEQFF. The CDR3, as DNA: TGTGCCAGCAACGCCCAGGGGGCCCGCATCTGGACTAGCGGGTACAATGAGCAGTTCTTC.